The rows below give T cell receptor beta chains drawn from one sample of a study of CD8 T cells in Susac syndrome. TCRdb ran MiXCR on the immunoSEQ multiplex PCR reads and lists one entry per CDR3 protein. The table includes 160,000 or so distinct CDR3 sequences, approximately 95% detected once. The source material was CD8+ T cells from PBMCs. All receptors derive from a human donor with multiple sclerosis. Each CDR3 is given with its conserved first and last residue. A D gene is named only where the DNA matches it firmly. The size entry is marked missing in some rows and otherwise reads once, few, many or a size class.

abundance	len	d_gene	v_gene	j_gene	CDR3aa	CDR3nt
NA	13	NA	TRBV27	TRBJ1-5	CASSLVLGQPQHF	TGTGCCAGCAGTCTTGTGCTCGGGCAGCCCCAGCATTTT
NA	14	NA	TRBV5-4	TRBJ2-7	CASSRAGWDYEQYF	TGTGCCAGCAGCCGGGCTGGGTGGGACTACGAGCAGTACTTC
NA	14	TRBD1	TRBV29-1	TRBJ1-2	CSVLEDRAVYGYTF	TGCAGCGTCCTTGAGGACAGGGCCGTCTATGGCTACACCTTC
once	15	NA	TRBV4-1	TRBJ1-4	CASSPMTITNEKLFF	TGCGCCAGCAGCCCCATGACCATAACTAATGAAAAACTGTTTTTT
NA	15	NA	TRBV15	TRBJ2-7	CATSPRTVTTYEQYF	TGTGCCACCAGCCCGAGGACAGTGACTACCTACGAGCAGTACTTC
NA	15	NA	TRBV3-1	TRBJ1-2	CASSPRARANYGYTF	TGTGCCAGCAGCCCCAGGGCTAGAGCTAACTATGGCTACACCTTC
NA	11	NA	TRBV4-1	TRBJ2-1	CASSQRDEQFF	TGCGCCAGCAGCCAGAGGGATGAGCAGTTCTTC
NA	18	TRBD2	TRBV3-1	TRBJ2-5	CASSQVWSSGDPEETQYF	TGTGCCAGCAGCCAAGTGTGGTCTAGCGGGGACCCGGAAGAGACCCAGTACTTC
NA	10	NA	TRBV7-9	TRBJ2-2	CATDTGELFF	TGTGCCACCGACACCGGGGAGCTGTTTTTT
NA	16	TRBD2	TRBV20-1	TRBJ2-5	CSARALAGDPRGTQYF	TGCAGTGCTCGAGCCCTAGCGGGGGACCCCAGAGGGACCCAGTACTTC
NA	14	TRBD2	TRBV29-1	TRBJ2-3	CSIMVGTSPDTQYF	TGCAGTATAATGGTGGGGACTAGTCCAGATACGCAGTATTTT
NA	14	NA	TRBV25-1	TRBJ1-1	CASSSSLRNTEAFF	TGTGCCAGCAGTAGTAGCCTACGGAACACTGAAGCTTTCTTT
NA	14	NA	TRBV20-1	TRBJ1-1	CSAKPTVRRTEAFF	TGCAGTGCCAAACCGACAGTCCGGCGGACTGAAGCTTTCTTT
NA	11	TRBD1	TRBV2	TRBJ2-1	CARQGGNEQFF	TGTGCCAGACAGGGGGGTAATGAGCAGTTCTTC
NA	18	NA	TRBV15	TRBJ2-2	CATSSSSLGYWSTGELFF	TGTGCCACCAGCAGCTCCTCGTTGGGGTATTGGAGCACCGGGGAGCTGTTTTTT
NA	17	TRBD1	TRBV5-1	TRBJ1-1	CASSFRWTGTMNTEAFF	TGCGCCAGCAGCTTCCGATGGACAGGGACTATGAACACTGAAGCTTTCTTT
NA	16	TRBD2	TRBV2	TRBJ2-7	CASRPAGGPLSYEQYF	TGTGCCAGCAGGCCTGCGGGAGGCCCCCTCTCCTACGAGCAGTACTTC
NA	17	NA	TRBV24-1	TRBJ1-5	CATSALRWLAGKQPQHF	TGTGCCACCAGTGCCCTTAGGTGGCTCGCAGGCAAACAGCCCCAGCATTTT
NA	15	NA	TRBV7-8	TRBJ1-2	CASSLGSGGTYGYTF	TGTGCCAGCAGCTTAGGGTCGGGGGGAACCTATGGCTACACCTTC
NA	11	NA	TRBV7-9	TRBJ1-1	CASSSPPEAFF	TGTGCCAGCAGCTCCCCCCCTGAAGCTTTCTTT
NA	17	NA	TRBV6-1	TRBJ1-2	CASSEEGGRQGSYGYTF	TGTGCCAGCAGTGAAGAAGGAGGGCGGCAGGGTTCGTATGGCTACACCTTC
NA	13	TRBD1	TRBV20-1	TRBJ1-5	CSAVGQTNQPQHF	TGCAGTGCGGTGGGACAGACTAATCAGCCCCAGCATTTT
NA	12	NA	TRBV28	TRBJ1-5	CASTVSNQPQHF	TGTGCCAGCACAGTTAGCAATCAGCCCCAGCATTTT
NA	14	NA	TRBV27	TRBJ1-1	CASTPPGGNTEAFF	TGTGCCAGCACTCCGCCCGGGGGGAACACTGAAGCTTTCTTT
NA	14	NA	TRBV29-1	TRBJ2-3	CSVDGGRGTDTQYF	TGCAGCGTTGATGGGGGCAGGGGAACAGATACGCAGTATTTT
NA	16	TRBD1	TRBV29-1	TRBJ2-1	CSVERGTGGLDNEQFF	TGCAGCGTTGAACGCGGGACAGGAGGTCTCGACAATGAGCAGTTCTTC
NA	14	TRBD1	TRBV20-1	TRBJ1-5	CSASRGPSNQPQHF	TGCAGTGCTAGTAGGGGGCCGAGCAATCAGCCCCAGCATTTT
NA	14	NA	TRBV29-1	TRBJ2-2	CSVRGLANTGELFF	TGCAGCGTTCGGGGACTCGCGAACACCGGGGAGCTGTTTTTT
NA	12	NA	TRBV6-2/TRBV6-3	TRBJ2-1	CASSTRVDEQFF	TGTGCCAGCAGTACGCGGGTAGATGAGCAGTTCTTC
NA	16	TRBD2	TRBV6-5	TRBJ2-7	CASSYSDAAGAYEQYF	TGTGCCAGCAGTTACTCAGACGCAGCGGGGGCCTACGAGCAGTACTTC
NA	15	TRBD2	TRBV20-1	TRBJ2-1	CSARPRTSGEGEQFF	TGCAGTGCCCGACCCCGGACTAGCGGGGAGGGTGAGCAGTTCTTC
NA	17	NA	TRBV7-2	TRBJ2-7	CASSSHHLRGGLNEQYF	TGTGCCAGCAGCTCGCACCACCTGAGGGGTGGGCTAAACGAGCAGTACTTC
NA	13	NA	TRBV6-4	TRBJ2-1	CASSGTDYNEQFF	TGTGCCAGCAGTGGGACAGATTACAATGAGCAGTTCTTC
NA	16	NA	TRBV20-1	TRBJ1-2	CSAEDIKLQSNYGYTF	TGCAGTGCTGAGGATATAAAACTACAGAGTAACTATGGCTACACCTTC
NA	16	TRBD1	TRBV6-1	TRBJ1-4	CASSRGTTGANEKLFF	TGTGCCAGCAGCCGGGGGACTACAGGGGCGAATGAAAAACTGTTTTTT
NA	14	NA	TRBV27	TRBJ2-2	CASSLPARTGELFF	TGTGCCAGCAGTTTACCCGCACGGACCGGGGAGCTGTTTTTT